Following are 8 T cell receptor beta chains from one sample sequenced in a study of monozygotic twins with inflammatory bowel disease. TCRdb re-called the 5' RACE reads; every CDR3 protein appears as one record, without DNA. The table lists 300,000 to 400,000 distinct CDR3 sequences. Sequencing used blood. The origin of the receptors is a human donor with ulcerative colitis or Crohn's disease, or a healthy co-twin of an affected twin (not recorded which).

The CDR3 sequence: CASSQEGLRDRAGEQYF. This chain joins TRBV4-1 and TRBJ2-7; with no DNA, the TCRdb D assignment of TRBD1 cannot be verified. Looked up from germline, CDR1 is MGHRA and CDR2 is YSYEKL. The CDR3 sequence is 17 residues long.

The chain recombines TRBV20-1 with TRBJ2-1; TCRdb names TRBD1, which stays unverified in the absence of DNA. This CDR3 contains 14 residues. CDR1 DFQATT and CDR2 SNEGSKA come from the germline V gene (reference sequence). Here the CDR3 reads CSATNRGGFNEQFF.

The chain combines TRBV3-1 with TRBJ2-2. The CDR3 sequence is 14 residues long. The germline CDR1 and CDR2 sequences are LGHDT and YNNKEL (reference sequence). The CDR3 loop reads CASSYYTVTGELFF.

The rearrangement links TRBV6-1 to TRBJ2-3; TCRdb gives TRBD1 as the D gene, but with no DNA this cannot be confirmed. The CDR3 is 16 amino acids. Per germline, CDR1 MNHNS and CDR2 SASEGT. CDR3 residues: CASSALGTGSPDTQYF.

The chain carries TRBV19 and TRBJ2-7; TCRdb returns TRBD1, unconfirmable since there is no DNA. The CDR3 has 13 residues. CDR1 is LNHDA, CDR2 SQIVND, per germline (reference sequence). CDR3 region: CASSVPGAYEQYF.

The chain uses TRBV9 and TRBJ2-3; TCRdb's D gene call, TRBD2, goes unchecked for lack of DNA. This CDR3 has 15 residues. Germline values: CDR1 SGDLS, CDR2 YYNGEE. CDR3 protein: CASSAGGGAPDTQYF.

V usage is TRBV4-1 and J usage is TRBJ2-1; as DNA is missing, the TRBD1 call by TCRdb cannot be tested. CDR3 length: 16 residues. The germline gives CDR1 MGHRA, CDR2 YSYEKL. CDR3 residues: CASSPVGTGVNFEQFF.

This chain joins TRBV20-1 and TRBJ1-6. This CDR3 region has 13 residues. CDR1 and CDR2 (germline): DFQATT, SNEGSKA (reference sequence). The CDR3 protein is CSARVIVNSPLHF.